Included here is one TCR beta chain sequence, with context. What it binds is not known. V lost 4 bases to trimming and J lost 3 bases; unmatched junction nucleotides: 7. This CDR3 contains 14 residues. CDR1 is SGHRS, CDR2 YFSETQ, per germline. The entry originates in a study of T cell responses to AZD1222 COVID-19 vaccine. Study results and caveats: Recipients of two AZD1222 doses showed rising Spike-specific TCR breadth and depth.

Data came from immunoSEQ multiplex PCR; TCRdb stores just in-frame clones and leaves some out. The sample has roughly 100,000 clones; 87% are singletons. The chain carries TRBV5-1 and TRBJ2-7; 7 bases agree with TRBD1. The sequence derives from an adult who received the AZD1222 COVID-19 vaccine. Sequenced here: peripheral blood, sampled 28 days after the second AZD1222 dose. CDR3 loop: CASSATGTDYEQYF. The CDR3 nucleotides read TGCGCCAGCAGCGCCACCGGGACAGACTACGAGCAGTACTTC. The full variable domain, completed using reference TRBV5-1 and TRBJ2-7, is KAGVTQTPRYLIKTRGQQVTLSCSPISGHRSVSWYQQTPGQGLQFLFEYFSETQRNKGNFPGRFSGRQFSNSRSEMNVSTLELGDSALYLCASSATGTDYEQYFGPGTRLTVT.